In its sample, the clone carrying this T cell receptor (beta chain) was seen once. This specimen comes from a study of blood T cell repertoires in COVID-19. Study in general: Specimens from acute and convalescent COVID-19 originated in the United States, Italy and Spain. PBMCs, B-cell-depleted T cells, or T cells were the source of the cDNA or gDNA that made up the material.

Germline CDR1 and CDR2: MNHEY and SMNVEV (reference sequence). The CDR3 extends over 16 amino acids. V gave up 3 bases and J gave up 3 bases, with 18 bases separating them. In the original workflow: It was from reference gene primer amplification that nucleated cell counts were estimated. Some clones are missing from TCRdb's copy, which holds only in-frame ones; the method was immunoSEQ multiplex PCR. V, J and clone size reflect that table, while D and trimming were determined from the DNA. The sample contains around 120,000 clones, 85% to 90% of which appear only once. The sequencing input was peripheral blood. V is TRBV27 and J is TRBJ2-7, with D possibly matching TRBD2 (6 bases). The receptor was derived from a woman of 80 years or more with acute or convalescent COVID-19. CDR3 residues: CASSFSKATSNYEQYF. The CDR3, as DNA: TGTGCCAGCAGTTTCTCAAAGGCGACTAGTAACTACGAGCAGTACTTC.